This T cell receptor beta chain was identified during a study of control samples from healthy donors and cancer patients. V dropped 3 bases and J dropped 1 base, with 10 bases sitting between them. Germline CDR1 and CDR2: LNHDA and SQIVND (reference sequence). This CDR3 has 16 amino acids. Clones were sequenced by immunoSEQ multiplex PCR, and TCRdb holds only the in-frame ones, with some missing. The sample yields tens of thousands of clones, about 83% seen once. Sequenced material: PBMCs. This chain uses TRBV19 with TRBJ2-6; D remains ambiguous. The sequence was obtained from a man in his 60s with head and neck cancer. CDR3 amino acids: CASSIYTASGANVLTF. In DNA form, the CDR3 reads TGTGCCAGTAGTATTTATACGGCATCTGGGGCCAACGTCCTGACTTTC.